Presented here are 15 T cell receptor beta chains from one specimen sequenced in a study of T-cell reconstitution after alpha-beta-depleted transplantation in children. TCRbeta library preparation incorporated unique molecular identifiers. MiXCR, run by TCRdb on the PCR reads, gives a single entry per CDR3 protein. The sample includes about 610,000 distinct CDR3 sequences, roughly 10% of them seen just once. Sequencing was performed on PBMCs from the stem cell graft donor, taken from the stem cell graft. The receptor source for this set is a human donor who donated a stem cell graft to a child with acute myeloid leukemia.

This CDR3 reads CASSSSGTGGHEQYF. The CDR3 DNA reads TGTGCCAGCTCTTCATCCGGGACAGGGGGCCACGAGCAGTACTTC. The chain is built from TRBV18 and TRBJ2-7; 12 bases match TRBD1. Germline lookup yields CDR1 KGHSH and CDR2 LQKENI. With 6 bases clipped from V and 5 bases from J, the junction kept 8 bases outside the gene matches. The CDR3 runs to 15 residues.

This clonotype was seen repeatedly, ten times or more. The CDR3 DNA reads as TGCAGCGTCGACGGGGACGGGGACTATGGCTACACCTTC. It yields the protein CSVDGDGDYGYTF. The rearrangement uses TRBV29-1 and TRBJ1-2; TRBD1 might be the D (5 bases). CDR1 is SQVTM, CDR2 ANQGSEA, per germline. The CDR3 consists of 13 residues. V lost 6 bases, J lost 3 bases, and 14 bases lay in between.

This clonotype has a handful of counts. V usage is TRBV7-2 and J usage is TRBJ1-6; a possible D gene is TRBD1 (6 bases). In germline, CDR1 is SGHTA, CDR2 FQGNSA. The CDR3 extends over 15 amino acids. Trimming removed 6 bases from V and 8 bases from J, with 17 bases in between. CDR3 loop: CASRSGSRGDSPLHF. The CDR3 coding sequence is TGTGCCAGCAGATCCGGCTCCAGGGGTGATTCACCCCTCCACTTT.

The chain employs TRBV20-1 and TRBJ2-7, with TRBD2 matching over 8 bases. CDR1 is DFQATT, CDR2 SNEGSKA, per germline (reference sequence). Trimming removed 0 bases from V and 4 bases from J; junction bases left unmatched: 8. This CDR3 region has 15 residues. CDR3 coding DNA: TGCAGTGCTAGAGATCAAACTAGCGGCCCTTACGAGCAGTACTTC. As protein: CSARDQTSGPYEQYF.

This clonotype was counted many times. As DNA, the CDR3 is TGTGCCAGCATTGGTTCGACAGGGGGAAGGAATGCTTTCTTT. Its protein product is CASIGSTGGRNAFF. This chain joins TRBV28 and TRBJ1-1, with 9 bases aligning to TRBD1. In germline, CDR1 is MDHEN, CDR2 SYDVKM. The CDR3 is 14 amino acids. The trim removed 7 bases at V and 11 bases at J, leaving 14 bases unmatched.

This clonotype turned up a few times. The chain uses TRBV12-3 or TRBV12-4 and TRBJ1-5; the D gene is possibly TRBD1 (5 bases). V gave up 5 bases and J gave up 1 base, with 15 bases separating them. The CDR3 has 16 amino acids. CDR3 nucleotides: TGTGCCAGCAGTACCGCCCCCGGGGCAAGCAATCAGCCCCAGCATTTT. Translation: CASSTAPGASNQPQHF.

This clonotype has a count of ten or more. The chain combines TRBV20-1 with TRBJ2-7; TRBD2 agrees at 11 bases. The germline gives CDR1 DFQATT, CDR2 SNEGSKA (reference sequence). Trimming at V came to 3 bases and at J to 3 bases, leaving 7 bases not matched to a gene. The CDR3 spans 15 residues. The CDR3 DNA follows: TGCAGTGCTAGGCCCTCCGGGACTAGCGGCTACGAGCAGTACTTC. Its translation is CSARPSGTSGYEQYF.

CDR3 nucleotides: TGTGCCAGCAGTTTAGGTCTACGGGGCGGCATAGGTGGCTACACCTTC. As protein: CASSLGLRGGIGGYTF. V is TRBV12-3 or TRBV12-4 and J is TRBJ1-2; a weak D match, TRBD1 (5 bases). The CDR3 is 16 residues long. Trimming cost V 1 base and J 7 bases, with 19 bases left between them.

The sample holds many counts of this clonotype. The V call is TRBV7-9, the J call TRBJ2-7; D is possibly TRBD1 (6 bases). The CDR3 contains 12 residues. V lost 6 bases, J lost 6 bases, and 12 bases lay in between. Germline lookup yields CDR1 SEHNR and CDR2 FQNEAQ (reference sequence). DNA of the CDR3: TGTGCCAGCAGTTTTCAAGGGGGCGAGCAGTACTTC. It translates to CASSFQGGEQYF.

The rearrangement joins TRBV28 to TRBJ2-7, with TRBD2 identical over 7 bases. The germline V gene encodes CDR1 MDHEN and CDR2 SYDVKM. The CDR3 is 16 residues long. The J segment lost 3 bases and the V segment lost 5 bases, leaving 13 bases of the junction unmatched. This CDR3 reads CASSPRSGGLLYEQYF. The CDR3 DNA reads as TGTGCCAGCAGTCCCCGTTCGGGAGGACTACTCTACGAGCAGTACTTC.

In this sample, this clonotype turned up a few times. This sequence joins TRBV6-5 and TRBJ2-7; perhaps TRBD1 as D (5 bases). Trimming left V 3 bases short and J 3 bases short, with 15 bases between. This CDR3 contains 15 residues. Germline V gene sequence: CDR1 MNHEY, CDR2 SVGAGI. CDR3: CASSYGALLGYEQYF. CDR3 DNA sequence: TGTGCCAGCAGTTATGGGGCCCTTTTAGGCTACGAGCAGTACTTC.

This clonotype was counted a few times. The chain has TRBV10-3 and TRBJ2-1, with D unresolved. Per germline, CDR1 ENHRY and CDR2 SYGVKD. This CDR3 is built from 16 residues. V was cut by 2 bases and J by 1 base, with 12 bases left in between. The CDR3 DNA follows: TGTGCCATCAGTGAGACCGGACCAAGGTCCTACAATGAGCAGTTCTTC. Its protein is CAISETGPRSYNEQFF.

The chain joins TRBV5-1 to TRBJ2-7; D perhaps matches TRBD1 (5 bases). There are 17 residues in the CDR3. Trimming stripped 4 bases from V and 0 bases from J, with 20 bases between. CDR1 is SGHRS, CDR2 YFSETQ, per germline. CDR3 sequence: CASSRGSQVKSSYEQYF. The CDR3, as DNA: TGCGCCAGCAGCAGAGGTTCACAGGTTAAGAGCTCCTACGAGCAGTACTTC.

This clonotype was counted a few times. CDR3 protein: CATSGQGPNEKLFF. CDR3 DNA sequence: TGTGCCACCAGCGGACAGGGGCCAAATGAAAAACTGTTTTTT. The chain combines TRBV15 with TRBJ1-4; 9 nucleotides agree with TRBD1. CDR1 and CDR2 from the germline V gene are LNHNV and YYDKDF (reference sequence). After removal of 5 bases from V and 5 bases from J, the junction contained 3 bases not matched to a gene. This CDR3 region has 14 residues.

This clonotype was detected ten times or more. V usage is TRBV10-3 and J usage is TRBJ2-1, with 13 nucleotides matching TRBD2. The CDR3 is made up of 17 amino acids. Trimming at V came to 5 bases and at J to 0 bases, leaving 4 bases not matched to a gene. CDR1 and CDR2 (germline): ENHRY, SYGVKD. Written as DNA, the CDR3 is TGTGCCATCAGTTTGGGACTAGCGGGGAGCTCCTACAATGAGCAGTTCTTC. This codes for CAISLGLAGSSYNEQFF.